The rows below give T cell receptor beta chains drawn from one sample of a study of CD8+ T cells in alopecia areata. This table comes from immunoSEQ multiplex PCR, and its TCRdb copy is limited to in-frame clones, with some not included. The sample consists of 60,000 to 85,000 clones, around 60% of them appearing once. Sequenced material: CD8+ T cells sorted from blood, taken at week 24, from a patient treated with tofacitinib. The receptors were sampled from a human donor with alopecia areata. Each CDR3 is given with its conserved first and last residue. D genes are given only for firm matches. Not every row has a clone size; where given, it reads once, few, many or a size class.

>.|13|TRBJ2-2|.|TRBV6-5
TGTGCCAGCAGTTACTTGCGTTCCGGGGAGCTGTTTTTT
CASSYLRSGELFF
>few|14|TRBJ1-2|.|TRBV29-1
TGCAGCGTTGACTCCGAGGGAAGACCGTATGGCTACACCTTC
CSVDSEGRPYGYTF
>.|15|TRBJ2-7|TRBD1|TRBV18
TGTGCCAGCTCAGACAGGGGATTAAGCTCCTACGAGCAGTACTTC
CASSDRGLSSYEQYF
>.|14|TRBJ1-2|.|TRBV4-1
TGCGCCAGCAGCCAAGAAAAACAGAACTATGGCTACACCTTC
CASSQEKQNYGYTF
>once|15|TRBJ2-7|TRBD2|TRBV7-8
TGTGCCAGCAGCGTGGGTAGCGGGAGAGGATACGAGCAGTACTTC
CASSVGSGRGYEQYF
>.|13|TRBJ2-1|.|TRBV27
TGTGCCAGCAGTTTATCGGACCTCAATGAGCAGTTCTTC
CASSLSDLNEQFF
>.|12|TRBJ1-1|TRBD1|TRBV19
TGTGCCAGCAAACAGGGGCACACTGAAGCTTTCTTT
CASKQGHTEAFF
>.|13|TRBJ2-3|.|TRBV4-2
TGTGCCAGCAGCCGGACATCAACAGATACGCAGTATTTT
CASSRTSTDTQYF
>.|16|TRBJ2-7|.|TRBV7-2
TGTGCCAGCAGCTTAGAAGCCAGGGGGGTCCCCTACGAGCAGTACTTC
CASSLEARGVPYEQYF
>.|15|TRBJ2-7|.|TRBV5-1
TGCGCCAGCAGCGGCGGGACAGAAAACCTCTACGAGCAGTACTTC
CASSGGTENLYEQYF
>.|17|TRBJ2-7|TRBD2|TRBV7-9
TGTGCCAGCAGCTTAGAGGCGGGACTAGCGTTATTAAGGTCGCAGTACTTC
CASSLEAGLALLRSQYF
>.|14|TRBJ2-1|.|TRBV7-9
TGTGCCAGCAGCCTCCTCGGGGGCCGCGGTGAGCAGTTCTTC
CASSLLGGRGEQFF
>.|14|TRBJ2-7|TRBD1|TRBV2
TGTGCCAGCAGTGGGACAGGGGGTTCCTACGAGCAGTACTTC
CASSGTGGSYEQYF
>.|14|TRBJ2-7|.|TRBV6-5
.
CASSYFGPAYEQYF
>.|15|TRBJ1-1|.|TRBV5-1
TGCGCCAGCAGACCTCGTGGACACCAGAACACTGAAGCTTTCTTT
CASRPRGHQNTEAFF
>few|14|TRBJ2-1|.|TRBV6-5
TGTGCCACCAGTGGAGGCCAGTCTCTGGTTGAGCAGTTCTTC
CATSGGQSLVEQFF
>few|12|TRBJ2-7|.|TRBV6-1
TGTGCCAGCAGACGGTCCGACTACGAGCAGTACTTC
CASRRSDYEQYF
>.|13|TRBJ1-1|.|TRBV6-5
TGTGCCAGCAGGCCAATCATGAACACTGAAGCTTTCTTT
CASRPIMNTEAFF
>few|15|TRBJ2-2|TRBD1|TRBV7-8
TGTGCCAGCAGCTTATGGACAGGGAACACCGGGGAGCTGTTTTTT
CASSLWTGNTGELFF
>few|12|TRBJ1-1|.|TRBV13
TGTGCCAGCAGCTCCGGCACCGCTGAAGCTTTCTTT
CASSSGTAEAFF
>.|15|TRBJ2-7|.|TRBV27
TGTGCCAGCAGTGGCTGGGGACTCTTGTCCTACGAGCAGTACTTC
CASSGWGLLSYEQYF
>.|13|TRBJ2-7|.|TRBV4-1
TGCGCCAGCAGCCAAGATAGGGGCCACGAGCAGTACTTC
CASSQDRGHEQYF
>many|15|TRBJ2-7|.|TRBV5-1
TGCGCCAGCACCCCCTCGGGAGAACCCCCCTACGAGCAGTACTTC
CASTPSGEPPYEQYF
>.|14|TRBJ1-1|.|TRBV27
TGTGCCAGCAGTTTCTTCGAGGGGAACACTGAAGCTTTCTTT
CASSFFEGNTEAFF
>few|14|TRBJ2-5|.|TRBV10-1
TGCGCCAGCAGTGAGTCGAGGAGACTAGGGACCCAGTACTTC
CASSESRRLGTQYF
>once|15|TRBJ2-3|.|TRBV5-1
TGCGCCAGCAGCTTGGCCAATCCAGGCGCAGATACGCAGTATTTT
CASSLANPGADTQYF
>few|14|TRBJ1-4|.|TRBV7-3
TGTGCCAGCAGAGACGAGAGGGGAAATGAAAAACTGTTTTTT
CASRDERGNEKLFF
>.|11|TRBJ1-2|.|TRBV29-1
TGCAGCGCCAAGGTTAACTATGGCTACACCTTC
CSAKVNYGYTF
>once|13|TRBJ2-7|.|TRBV30
TGTGCCTGGAGTGTAACCCCCGGGGGAGAGCAGTACTTC
CAWSVTPGGEQYF
>.|15|TRBJ2-7|.|TRBV4-1
TGCGCCAGCAGCCAAGATGGTCGGAGCTCCTACGAGCAGTACTTC
CASSQDGRSSYEQYF
>.|14|TRBJ1-1|.|TRBV14
TGTGCCAGCAGCCACCCCCCGGGGAACTTTGAAGCTTTCTTT
CASSHPPGNFEAFF
>.|14|TRBJ2-7|TRBD1|TRBV4-1
TGCGCCAGCAGCCAAGGGACAGGGGCCTTGGAGCAGTACTTC
CASSQGTGALEQYF
>.|15|TRBJ2-1|TRBD1|TRBV4-1
TGCGCCAGCAGCCAAATAGGACAGGGCGTGGATGAGCAGTTCTTC
CASSQIGQGVDEQFF
>few|14|TRBJ1-4|.|TRBV19
TGTGGAACCCACTCCGGGGGGTCTGTTGAAAAACTGTTTTTT
CGTHSGGSVEKLFF
>.|14|TRBJ2-3|.|TRBV7-2
TGTGCCAGCAGCCCCCCTACTAGATTAGATACGCAGTATTTT
CASSPPTRLDTQYF
>.|13|TRBJ1-5|.|TRBV30
TGTGCCTGGAGAGGACAGAGCAATCAGCCCCAGCATTTT
CAWRGQSNQPQHF
>.|11|TRBJ2-1|.|TRBV9
TGTGCCAGCAGCGCCGGAGGTGAGCAGTTCTTC
CASSAGGEQFF
>.|12|TRBJ2-5|.|TRBV6-5
TGTGCCAGCAGCCCTGGAGATGAGACCCAGTACTTC
CASSPGDETQYF
>.|15|TRBJ2-1|TRBD2|TRBV4-3
TGCGCCAGCAGCCAAGCGCGGGGGGCAGGGAATGAGCAGTTCTTC
CASSQARGAGNEQFF
>few|13|TRBJ2-7|TRBD2|TRBV7-9
TGTGCCAGCACCTCACTAGCGGACTACGAGCAGTACTTC
CASTSLADYEQYF
>.|15|TRBJ2-7|TRBD1|TRBV9
TGTGCCAGCAGCGTAGCTCAGGGGGCGGGATACGAGCAGTACTTC
CASSVAQGAGYEQYF
>few|14|TRBJ2-3|.|TRBV7-9
TGTGCCAGCAGCCCCACGACTAGCACAGATACGCAGTATTTT
CASSPTTSTDTQYF
>.|13|TRBJ2-2|.|TRBV14
TGTGCCAGCAGCCAACAGCCCACCGGGGAGCTGTTTTTT
CASSQQPTGELFF
>many|14|TRBJ2-3|.|TRBV6-4
TGTGCCAGCAGTGACTCGCAGGGCACAGATACGCAGTATTTT
CASSDSQGTDTQYF
>.|13|TRBJ1-2|TRBD1|TRBV11-2
TGTGCCAGCAGCTTAGGGACAGGGGATGGCTACACCTTC
CASSLGTGDGYTF
>.|14|TRBJ1-1|.|TRBV6-5
TGTGCCAGCAGTTACTCGGGGGGGAACACTGAAGCTTTCTTT
CASSYSGGNTEAFF
>few|17|TRBJ2-7|TRBD1|TRBV7-6
TGTGCCAGCAGCTTAGGGGGGTCTCAACAGGGGCCCTACGAGCAGTACTTC
CASSLGGSQQGPYEQYF
>.|16|TRBJ1-1|.|TRBV4-3
TGCGCCAGCAGCCAAGTTCTGGGGGGTACGAACACTGAAGCTTTCTTT
CASSQVLGGTNTEAFF
>.|14|TRBJ2-5|.|TRBV6-6
TGTGCCAGCAGTTACTCTTTAGGGTTCGAGACCCAGTACTTC
CASSYSLGFETQYF
>.|14|TRBJ2-7|TRBD1|TRBV4-2
TGTGCCAGCAGCCAACGGACAGGCGTCTACGAGCAGTACTTC
CASSQRTGVYEQYF
>.|16|TRBJ1-2|.|TRBV11-2
TGTGCCAGCAGCTCCTATGAGGGCAGGGAAGGTTATGGCTACACCTTC
CASSSYEGREGYGYTF
>.|18|TRBJ1-1|TRBD1|TRBV11-2
TGTGCCAGCAGCTTAGATCAGGTACAGGGGACGAGGAACACTGAAGCTTTCTTT
CASSLDQVQGTRNTEAFF
>.|15|TRBJ2-1|TRBD2|TRBV27
TGTGCCAGCAGATCTAGCGGAGGCTCCTACAATGAGCAGTTCTTC
CASRSSGGSYNEQFF